What follows are 31 T cell receptor beta chains derived from one specimen sequenced in a study of identical twins. Each CDR3 protein is one row after TCRdb ran MiXCR on the 5' RACE reads. Found here are some 1,700,000 distinct CDR3 sequences, about 32% of them singletons; the top ten hold around 0.3%. The sample taken for sequencing was cord blood. Receptors were obtained from a newborn girl in good health.

V usage is TRBV7-9 and J usage is TRBJ2-4; 8 bases align to TRBD1. V lost 4 bases, J lost 8 bases, and 10 bases stayed unmatched. The CDR3 consists of 15 residues. In germline, CDR1 is SEHNR, CDR2 FQNEAQ (reference sequence). The CDR3 region is CASSSRQGIKDIQYF. CDR3 nucleotide sequence: TGTGCCAGCAGCTCACGACAGGGGATTAAGGACATTCAGTACTTC. Complete variable domain (other parts from reference TRBV7-9 and TRBJ2-4): DTGVSQNPRHKITKRGQNVTFRCDPISEHNRLYWYRQTLGQGPEFLTYFQNEAQLEKSRLLSDRFSAERPKGSFSTLEIQRTEQGDSAMYLCASSSRQGIKDIQYFGAGTRLSVL.

The rearrangement uses TRBV19 and TRBJ1-2; maybe TRBD1 (6 bases). Trimming cost V 5 bases and J 8 bases, with 9 bases left between them. From germline, CDR1 is LNHDA and CDR2 SQIVND (reference sequence). The CDR3 length is 11 residues. The CDR3 DNA follows: TGTGCCAGTAGTTCAACAGGGGGCTACACCTTC. It codes for CASSSTGGYTF. Full variable domain (missing parts from reference TRBV19 and TRBJ1-2): DGGITQSPKYLFRKEGQNVTLSCEQNLNHDAMYWYRQDPGQGLRLIYYSQIVNDFQKGDIAEGYSVSREKKESFPLTVTSAQKNPTAFYLCASSSTGGYTFGSGTRLTVV.

This rearrangement joins TRBV20-1 to TRBJ1-3, with D possibly matching TRBD1 (6 bases). This CDR3 spans 17 amino acids. The V and J ends lost 2 bases and 0 bases respectively, with 17 bases between them. The V gene's germline CDR1 is DFQATT and CDR2 SNEGSKA (reference sequence). Here the CDR3 DNA reads TGCAGTGCTAGAAGGGGGACGCCAGCTTACTCTGGAAACACCATATATTTT. Its protein product is CSARRGTPAYSGNTIYF.

A few counts support this clonotype. The gene calls are TRBV5-1 and TRBJ1-2, with D perhaps matching TRBD1 (5 bases). V was clipped by 4 bases and J by 4 bases, with 14 bases between them. The CDR3 contains 14 residues. Germline values: CDR1 SGHRS, CDR2 YFSETQ. CDR3 nucleotide sequence: TGCGCCAGCAGCCCCGACAGTTCCCTCTATGGCTACACCTTC. It specifies CASSPDSSLYGYTF.

This clonotype was observed many times. The chain links TRBV29-1 to TRBJ2-5, with D perhaps TRBD2 (5 bases). Germline CDR1 SQVTM, CDR2 ANQGSEA. The CDR3 sequence is 12 residues long. Trimming pared 7 bases from V and 5 bases from J, leaving 14 bases between. In nucleotides, the CDR3 is TGCAGCGGGGAGACATCCAGGGAGACCCAGTACTTC. Translated, it gives CSGETSRETQYF.

This clonotype was found once. This chain connects TRBV27 to TRBJ2-3; TRBD2 matches 9 bases. Germline CDR1 and CDR2: MNHEY and SMNVEV (reference sequence). J was trimmed by 4 bases and V by 2 bases; bases with no gene match: 4. The CDR3 length is 15 residues. CDR3 DNA: TGTGCCAGCAGTTTACGCGGGAGGGCCGCAGATACGCAGTATTTT. Translation: CASSLRGRAADTQYF.

This clonotype was seen a few times. V usage is TRBV21-1 and J usage is TRBJ1-4; the DNA was not compared with TRBD1, the D call given in the table. TRBV21-1 is tagged as a pseudogene. This CDR3 is built from 16 residues. DNA for the CDR3: TGTGCCAGCAGCAAAGCGCGAAGGACAGGGAATGAAAAACTGTTTTTT. Its translation: CASSKARRTGNEKLFF.

This clonotype was seen a handful of times. J is TRBJ2-1 and V is TRBV28; 11 nucleotides line up with TRBD2. Germline CDR1 reads MDHEN; CDR2 reads SYDVKM. The trim removed 5 bases at V and 7 bases at J, leaving 22 bases unmatched. The CDR3 runs 20 residues. The CDR3 DNA is TGTGCCAGCAGTCCTCCAGTTTACTCCTTACTAGCGGGAGTGAGAAATGAGCAGTTCTTC. It translates to CASSPPVYSLLAGVRNEQFF. The whole variable domain, filled in from reference TRBV28 and TRBJ2-1, reads DVKVTQSSRYLVKRTGEKVFLECVQDMDHENMFWYRQDPGLGLRLIYFSYDVKMKEKGDIPEGYSVSREKKERFSLILESASTNQTSMYLCASSPPVYSLLAGVRNEQFFGPGTRLTVL.

Of note for this clonotype: At one boundary the junction diverges from the germline segment, which might be a read error. The J gene is TRBJ2-5, the V gene TRBV5-6, with TRBD1 as a possible D gene (5 bases). Germline V gene lookup returns CDR1 SGHDT and CDR2 YYEEEE. The CDR3 spans 14 residues. The CDR3 nucleotides read TGTGTCAGCAGCTCAGGTCCAGGGCAAGAGACCCAGTACTTC. Its protein product is CVSSSGPGQETQYF. The complete variable domain, with remaining parts taken from reference TRBV5-6 and TRBJ2-5, reads DAGVTQSPTHLIKTRGQQVTLRCSPKSGHDTVSWYQQALGQGPQFIFQYYEEEERQRGNFPDRFSGHQFPNYSSELNVNALLLGDSALYLCVSSSGPGQETQYFGPGTRLLVL.

The CDR3 here is CASSPGREVGETQYF. CDR3 in DNA: TGTGCCAGCAGCCCTGGAAGGGAAGTAGGGGAGACCCAGTACTTC. V and J are TRBV3-1 and TRBJ2-5; the D is unclear. Germline V gives CDR1 LGHDT, CDR2 YNNKEL (reference sequence). The germline V and J ends were trimmed by 4 bases and 5 bases, with 17 bases remaining between them. The CDR3 is 15 amino acids.

Only one count was recorded for this clonotype. The chain links TRBV5-6 to TRBJ2-7, with D possibly called TRBD1 or TRBD2 (6 bases each). Germline CDR1 and CDR2: SGHDT and YYEEEE. This CDR3 comprises 14 residues. V was cut by 0 bases and J by 5 bases, with 12 bases left in between. CDR3: CASSLVGGTNEQYF. In nucleotides, the CDR3 is TGTGCCAGCAGCTTGGTAGGAGGGACAAACGAGCAGTACTTC.

This clonotype was recorded a few times. This chain joins TRBV7-2 and TRBJ2-2, with D uncertain. This CDR3 region has 16 residues. CDR1 and CDR2 from the germline V gene are SGHTA and FQGNSA. The germline V and J ends were trimmed by 1 base and 3 bases, with 12 bases remaining between them. This chain's CDR3 is CASSLESSRHTGELFF. In DNA, the CDR3 is TGTGCCAGCAGCTTAGAATCCTCGAGACACACCGGGGAGCTGTTTTTT. The variable domain in full, completed from reference TRBV7-2 and TRBJ2-2, reads GAGVSQSPSNKVTEKGKDVELRCDPISGHTALYWYRQSLGQGLEFLIYFQGNSAPDKSGLPSDRFSAERTGGSVSTLTIQRTQQEDSAVYLCASSLESSRHTGELFFGEGSRLTVL.

With respect to this clonotype: One end of the junction does not line up with germline, which may come from a read error. The gene calls are TRBV5-1 and TRBJ2-4, with D hard to call. The CDR3 has 9 amino acids. Germline-derived CDR1 and CDR2 are SGHRS and YFSETQ. The CDR3 loop is CASSLKWDF. The CDR3 bases are TGCGCCAGCAGCTTGAAGTGGGACTTC.

The J gene is TRBJ1-1, the V gene TRBV30; the D is unclear. The CDR3 covers 10 residues. The germline V gene has CDR1 GTSNPN and CDR2 SVGIG (reference sequence). Trimming left V 1 base short and J 5 bases short, with 2 bases between. This chain's CDR3 is CAWSETEAFF. For the CDR3, the DNA is TGTGCCTGGAGTGAAACTGAAGCTTTCTTT.

This clonotype has a handful of counts. This chain links TRBV5-5 with TRBJ2-5, with 12 bases fitting TRBD2. V was clipped by 3 bases and J by 2 bases; unmatched bases: 8. The CDR3 covers 17 residues. The germline V gene has CDR1 SGHKS and CDR2 YYEKEE (reference sequence). DNA for the CDR3: TGTGCCAGCAGCTGGAGGACTAGCGGGGACCCTCAAGAGACCCAGTACTTC. The encoded protein is CASSWRTSGDPQETQYF.

This clonotype was detected only a few times. The chain links TRBV6-1 to TRBJ1-1; no reliable D call. V lost 0 bases and J lost 7, with 3 bases in between. CDR1 MNHNS and CDR2 SASEGT come from the germline V gene. The CDR3 spans 11 residues. The CDR3 loop is CASSEALEAFF. The CDR3 coding sequence is TGTGCCAGCAGTGAAGCGCTTGAAGCTTTCTTT.

The rearrangement joins TRBV20-1 to TRBJ2-7, with D possibly TRBD2 on 5 matching bases. The CDR3 is made up of 13 amino acids. Trimming left V 5 bases short and J 0 bases short, with 11 bases between. Germline assignment: CDR1 DFQATT and CDR2 SNEGSKA (reference sequence). This CDR3 is CSAHPGNSYEQYF. CDR3 coding DNA: TGCAGTGCTCATCCCGGGAACTCCTACGAGCAGTACTTC.

The chain combines TRBV12-3 or TRBV12-4 with TRBJ1-6, with D tentatively TRBD1 (6 bases). The CDR3 length is 13 residues. V was pared by 3 bases and J by 9 bases, with 9 bases between. The DNA for the CDR3 is TGTGCCAGCAGTTTCCGACAGGTTTCACCCCTCCACTTT. Translation gives CASSFRQVSPLHF.

This clonotype came up a few times. The rearrangement links TRBV7-2 to TRBJ1-6; a weak D match, TRBD1 (5 bases). The CDR3 spans 18 residues. In germline, CDR1 is SGHTA, CDR2 FQGNSA. Trimming took off 1 base at V and 4 bases at J, with 17 bases between the two ends. The CDR3 is CASSLGPSLGGYNSPLHF. The CDR3 DNA follows: TGTGCCAGCAGCTTAGGTCCCAGCCTTGGGGGTTATAATTCACCCCTCCACTTT.

The chain is built from TRBV7-2 and TRBJ2-5, with 11 bases fitting TRBD2. The CDR3 sequence is 16 residues long. Germline CDR1 SGHTA, CDR2 FQGNSA. The junction had 4 bases not matched to a gene; V was cut back by 2 bases and J by 2 bases. This CDR3 reads CASSLRSGGAQETQYF. The CDR3 region has the DNA TGTGCCAGCAGCTTACGTAGCGGGGGGGCTCAAGAGACCCAGTACTTC.

The count of this clonotype is one. V usage is TRBV10-3 and J usage is TRBJ1-2; 7 bases are a match to TRBD1. Germline CDR1 ENHRY, CDR2 SYGVKD. The CDR3 consists of 14 residues. J lost 4 bases, V lost 2 bases, and 4 bases had no gene match. CDR3 sequence reads: CAISEPGTVYGYTF. The CDR3 coding sequence is TGTGCCATCAGTGAGCCCGGGACAGTCTATGGCTACACCTTC.

This clonotype was counted between two and nine times. V usage is TRBV28 and J usage is TRBJ2-3; TRBD2 matches at 10 bases. Losses at the gene ends were 3 bases for V and 1 base for J; bases not matched to a gene: 13. This CDR3 is 19 amino acids long. Germline CDR1 and CDR2: MDHEN and SYDVKM. CDR3 in amino acids: CASSLLWGASGSGTDTQYF. Here the CDR3 DNA reads TGTGCCAGCAGTTTGTTGTGGGGGGCTAGCGGGAGTGGCACAGATACGCAGTATTTT.

The chain recombines TRBV4-1 with TRBJ1-2, with D maybe TRBD1 (5 bases). The CDR3 is 12 amino acids. V dropped 9 bases and J dropped 7 bases, with 15 bases sitting between them. Germline values: CDR1 MGHRA, CDR2 YSYEKL. The chain's CDR3 is CASLGWGSGYTF. The CDR3 bases are TGCGCCAGTTTGGGTTGGGGGTCTGGCTACACCTTC.

As regards this clonotype: The junction shows a germline mismatch at one end, possibly a read error. The rearrangement joins TRBV3-1 to TRBJ2-7; D tentatively fits TRBD1 or TRBD2 (5 bases each). The CDR3 runs 15 residues. Germline V lookup: CDR1 LGHDT, CDR2 YNNKEL (reference sequence). CDR3 region: CAGSQVFRGLYEQYF. In nucleotides, the CDR3 is TGTGCCGGCAGCCAAGTTTTCCGGGGCCTCTACGAGCAGTACTTC.

This clonotype has more than one count but fewer than ten. V usage is TRBV15 and J usage is TRBJ2-3; D is undetermined. V lost 2 bases to trimming and J lost 4 bases, with 7 bases between them. This CDR3 has 13 amino acids. Germline CDR1 and CDR2: LNHNV and YYDKDF (reference sequence). The chain's CDR3 is CATSRILADTQYF. CDR3 coding DNA: TGTGCCACCAGCAGAATTTTAGCAGATACGCAGTATTTT.

In regard to this clonotype: Sequence at one end of the junction differs from germline and may be a read error. V gene TRBV7-2 combines with J gene TRBJ2-5; D remains ambiguous. Germline V gives CDR1 SGHTA, CDR2 FQGNSA. This CDR3 comprises 14 residues. CDR3 sequence: CASSLAHGQETRYF. For the CDR3, the DNA is TGTGCCAGCAGCTTAGCGCACGGCCAAGAGACCCGGTACTTC.

The gene calls are TRBV6-1 and TRBJ2-3, with D possibly matching TRBD2 (5 bases). With 6 bases removed from V and 11 bases from J, the gap between germline ends came to 15 bases. This CDR3 is 12 amino acids long. Germline V gene sequence: CDR1 MNHNS, CDR2 SASEGT. The CDR3 DNA reads TGTGCCAGCAGAACCCCGAGGGTGGTGCAGTATTTT. The encoded protein is CASRTPRVVQYF.

This clonotype was counted ten times or more. This chain links TRBV29-1 with TRBJ2-7, with D unclear. The CDR3 is made up of 10 amino acids. Per the germline V gene, CDR1 is SQVTM and CDR2 is ANQGSEA. V lost 6 bases and J lost 6, with 9 bases in between. In nucleotides, the CDR3 is TGCAGCGTGGGCTTATCCGAGCAGTACTTC. Protein product: CSVGLSEQYF.

Only a few counts were recorded for this clonotype. The J gene is TRBJ2-1, the V gene TRBV27; perhaps TRBD2 as D (5 bases). This CDR3 region has 14 residues. Germline assignment: CDR1 MNHEY and CDR2 SMNVEV (reference sequence). Trimming stripped 6 bases from V and 6 bases from J, with 15 bases between. The CDR3 reads CASSPTFRGNEQFF. The CDR3 nucleotides read TGTGCCAGCAGCCCCACGTTTCGGGGCAATGAGCAGTTCTTC.

This clonotype was seen more than once but under ten times. This chain links TRBV2 with TRBJ1-5; a possible D gene is TRBD1 (5 bases). This CDR3 region has 17 residues. Germline loops: CDR1 SNHLY, CDR2 FYNNEI. Deletions cut 0 bases from V and 3 bases from J, with 15 bases between. The CDR3 loop reads CASSEALGRGYNQPQHF. CDR3 nucleotide sequence: TGTGCCAGCAGTGAAGCGCTGGGACGTGGCTACAATCAGCCCCAGCATTTT.

The V and J genes are TRBV4-1 and TRBJ2-7, with 11 bases aligning to TRBD2. The CDR3 totals 15 residues. The germline V gene has CDR1 MGHRA and CDR2 YSYEKL. V trimming: 1 base; J trimming: 6 bases; junction bases outside the gene matches: 5. This chain's CDR3 is CASSQGAGLAAEQYF. The CDR3 bases are TGCGCCAGCAGCCAAGGCGCGGGACTAGCGGCCGAGCAGTACTTC.